This TCR beta chain is from a study of blood T cells in healthy people across ages. Study conclusions and caveats: Per million T cells, TCR beta diversity dropped roughly linearly as age increased.

PCR was performed a second time for 7 to 11 cycles using a sample-barcoded 5' primer and a J-beta primer mix. Researchers report that a template-switch adaptor with 12 random nucleotides tagged each cDNA molecule. TCRdb recomputed calls from the 5' RACE reads with MiXCR, one row per CDR3 protein. The table records hundreds of thousands of distinct CDR3 sequences, around half of them present only once. In terms of origin and age, donors were healthy Caucasian individuals from Russia aged roughly 6 to 95. Of note for this clonotype: Its antigen remains unknown.

Trimming removed 0 bases from V and 6 bases from J; junction bases left unmatched: 5. The CDR3 has 17 residues. CDR1 and CDR2 from the germline V gene are LGHNA and YNFKEQ. Sequencing input: blood. The sequence was obtained from a woman aged 55-70 years in good health. The rearrangement links TRBV4-2 to TRBJ2-1; 13 bases match TRBD2. CDR3 nucleotides: TGTGCCAGCAGCCAAGAAAAGGGACTAGCGGGATCCAATGAGCAGTTCTTC. Translation gives CASSQEKGLAGSNEQFF.